These 9 T cell receptor beta chains were sequenced from one sample in a study of control samples from healthy donors and cancer patients. Clones were sequenced by immunoSEQ multiplex PCR, and TCRdb holds only the in-frame ones, with some missing. The sample consists of about 34,000 clones, 70% to 90% of them appearing once. The source material was PBMCs. The receptors derive from a woman in her thirties or forties with lung cancer.

The CDR3 DNA sequence: TGTGCCGCGGGAGGGACAGGGGGCTCAGATACGCAGTATTTT. Encoded protein: CAAGGTGGSDTQYF. The V and J genes are TRBV6-5 and TRBJ2-3; TRBD1 matches 12 bases. This CDR3 is 14 amino acids long. CDR1 and CDR2 (germline): MNHEY, SVGAGI. Trimming at V came to 11 bases and at J to 4 bases, leaving 7 bases not matched to a gene.

V gene TRBV11-3 combines with J gene TRBJ2-6; D unresolved. The germline V gene has CDR1 SGHNT and CDR2 YENEEA. V shed 0 bases and J shed 4 bases, with 10 bases lying between them. CDR3 length: 16 amino acids. The CDR3: CASSLDRSGGANVLTF. The CDR3 DNA reads TGTGCCAGCAGCTTAGATCGATCCGGAGGGGCCAACGTCCTGACTTTC.

The gene calls are TRBV15 and TRBJ2-5; possible D gene TRBD2, 5 bases. The length of the CDR3 is 14 residues. V gave up 0 bases and J gave up 5 bases, with 10 bases separating them. Germline V gene sequence: CDR1 LNHNV, CDR2 YYDKDF (reference sequence). CDR3 sequence (DNA): TGTGCCACCAGCAGAGATAAGAGGGCGGAGACCCAGTACTTC. Translating gives CATSRDKRAETQYF.

V usage is TRBV7-9 and J usage is TRBJ1-4, with D possibly TRBD1 on 6 matching bases. Germline values: CDR1 SEHNR, CDR2 FQNEAQ (reference sequence). V lost 5 bases and J 5 bases, leaving 18 bases between the germline ends. CDR3 length: 16 residues. The CDR3 here is CASSPGTTPKNEKLFF. CDR3 DNA sequence: TGTGCCAGCAGCCCTGGGACAACTCCTAAGAATGAAAAACTGTTTTTT.

This chain joins TRBV27 and TRBJ2-5; perhaps D is TRBD1 or TRBD2 (5 bases each). The CDR3 is 15 amino acids. The V end was cut by 5 bases, the J end by 5 bases, with 18 bases between. Germline CDR1 MNHEY, CDR2 SMNVEV (reference sequence). CDR3 residues: CASSLRDPKWETQYF. In nucleotides, the CDR3 is TGTGCCAGCAGTCTAAGGGACCCTAAGTGGGAGACCCAGTACTTC.

The rearrangement links TRBV11-3 to TRBJ2-2, with 9 bases aligning to TRBD2. The CDR3 has 15 residues. From germline, CDR1 is SGHNT and CDR2 YENEEA. The trim removed 6 bases at V and 7 bases at J, leaving 9 bases unmatched. CDR3 sequence: CASSYAGGPVGELFF. The CDR3 DNA reads TGTGCCAGCAGTTACGCGGGGGGGCCGGTCGGGGAGCTGTTTTTT. Using reference TRBV11-3 and TRBJ2-2 for the parts outside the CDR3, the full variable domain is EAGVVQSPRYKIIEKKQPVAFWCNPISGHNTLYWYLQNLGQGPELLIRYENEEAVDDSQLPKDRFSAERLKGVDSTLKIQPAELGDSAVYLCASSYAGGPVGELFFGEGSRLTVL.

The chain carries TRBV5-1 and TRBJ2-7; no firm D call. The CDR3 spans 16 residues. In germline, CDR1 is SGHRS, CDR2 YFSETQ. Trimming took 0 bases from V and 0 from J, leaving 13 bases between them. The CDR3 nucleotides are TGCGCCAGCAGCTTGGATCCAGGAACGAGCTCCTACGAGCAGTACTTC. Translating gives CASSLDPGTSSYEQYF.

The CDR3 DNA follows: TGTGCCAGCAGCAGGGGGACGGTGAACACTGAAGCTTTCTTT. Its translation is CASSRGTVNTEAFF. The gene calls are TRBV5-6 and TRBJ1-1; tentatively, D is TRBD1 (6 bases). The CDR3 loop spans 14 amino acids. Trimming pared 4 bases from V and 0 bases from J, leaving 10 bases between. Germline loops: CDR1 SGHDT, CDR2 YYEEEE.

The chain recombines TRBV19 with TRBJ1-1; possibly TRBD1 for D (6 bases). Germline V gene sequence: CDR1 LNHDA, CDR2 SQIVND (reference sequence). The V and J ends lost 6 bases and 0 bases respectively, with 17 bases between them. The length of the CDR3 is 16 residues. DNA of the CDR3: TGTGCCAGTAGCCTACCGGGACACCTTCTGAACACTGAAGCTTTCTTT. Residues: CASSLPGHLLNTEAFF.